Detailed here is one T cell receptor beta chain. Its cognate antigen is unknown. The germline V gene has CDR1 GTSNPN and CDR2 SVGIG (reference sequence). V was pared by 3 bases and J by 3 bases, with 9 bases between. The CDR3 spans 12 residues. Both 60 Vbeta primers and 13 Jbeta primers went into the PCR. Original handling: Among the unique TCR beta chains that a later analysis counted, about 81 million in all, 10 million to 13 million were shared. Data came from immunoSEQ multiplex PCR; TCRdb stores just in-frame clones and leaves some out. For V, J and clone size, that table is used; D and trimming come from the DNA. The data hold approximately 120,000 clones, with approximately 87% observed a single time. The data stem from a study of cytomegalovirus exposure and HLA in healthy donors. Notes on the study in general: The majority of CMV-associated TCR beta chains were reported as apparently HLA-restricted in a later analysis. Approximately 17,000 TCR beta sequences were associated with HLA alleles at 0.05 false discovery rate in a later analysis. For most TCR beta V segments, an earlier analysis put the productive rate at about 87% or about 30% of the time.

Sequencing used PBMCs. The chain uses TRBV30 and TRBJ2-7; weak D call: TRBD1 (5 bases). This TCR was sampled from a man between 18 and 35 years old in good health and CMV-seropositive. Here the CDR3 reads CAWSLTGYEQYF. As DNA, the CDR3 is TGTGCCTGGAGCCTAACAGGCTACGAGCAGTACTTC.